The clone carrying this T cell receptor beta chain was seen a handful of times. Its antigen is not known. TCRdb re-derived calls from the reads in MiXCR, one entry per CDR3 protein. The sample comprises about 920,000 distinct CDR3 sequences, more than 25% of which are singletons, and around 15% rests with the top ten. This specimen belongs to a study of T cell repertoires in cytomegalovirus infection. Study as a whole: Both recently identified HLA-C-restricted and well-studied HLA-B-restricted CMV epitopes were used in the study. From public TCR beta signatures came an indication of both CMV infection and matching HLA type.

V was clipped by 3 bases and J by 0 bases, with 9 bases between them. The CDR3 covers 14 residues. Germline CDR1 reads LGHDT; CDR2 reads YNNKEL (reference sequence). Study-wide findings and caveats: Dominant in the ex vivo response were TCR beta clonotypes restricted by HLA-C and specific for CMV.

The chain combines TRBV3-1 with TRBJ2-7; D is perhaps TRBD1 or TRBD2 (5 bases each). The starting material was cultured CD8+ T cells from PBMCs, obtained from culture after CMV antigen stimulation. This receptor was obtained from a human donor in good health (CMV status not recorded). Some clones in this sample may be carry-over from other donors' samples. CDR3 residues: CASSQGVSSYEQYF. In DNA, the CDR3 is TGTGCCAGCAGCCAGGGGGTTAGCTCCTACGAGCAGTACTTC.